This TCR beta chain was identified during a study of neoadjuvant anti-PD-1 for oral cavity cancer. Study-wide results and caveats: After neoadjuvant nivolumab, PBMC T cell clonality was significantly higher in non-responders than responders.

These newly diagnosed stage II-IVA oral cavity squamous cell carcinoma patients had no prior systemic or radiation treatment. As for this clone: Its cognate antigen is unknown.

Germline loops: CDR1 SGDLS, CDR2 YYNGEE. The trim removed 4 bases at V and 3 bases at J, leaving 3 bases unmatched. This CDR3 has 14 amino acids. The method was immunoSEQ multiplex PCR; TCRdb's version includes in-frame clones alone and lacks a portion of them. The data show over 11,000 clones, about two thirds seen once. The source material was PBMCs, sampled before nivolumab (anti-PD-1) treatment. The chain links TRBV9 to TRBJ2-7; TRBD1 aligns across 11 bases. The sequence was collected from a person between 40 and 80 years old with oral cavity squamous cell carcinoma. This CDR3 reads CASSRGQGDYEQYF. CDR3 coding DNA: TGTGCCAGCAGCCGGGGACAGGGGGACTACGAGCAGTACTTC. The variable domain in full, completed from reference TRBV9 and TRBJ2-7, reads DSGVTQTPKHLITATGQRVTLRCSPRSGDLSVYWYQQSLDQGLQFLIQYYNGEERAKGNILERFSAQQFPDLHSELNLSSLELGDSALYFCASSRGQGDYEQYFGPGTRLTVT.